These 20 T cell receptor beta chains came from one sample sequenced in a study of T cell responses to AZD1222 COVID-19 vaccine. The repertoire was sequenced with immunoSEQ multiplex PCR; TCRdb's copy has only in-frame clones and lacks some. The sample yields about 70,000 clones, 84% seen once. Sequencing used peripheral blood, obtained on day 0 of AZD1222 vaccination. Receptor source: an adult in good health.

The gene calls are TRBV19 and TRBJ1-1; TRBD1 is a possible D gene (5 bases). From germline, CDR1 is LNHDA and CDR2 SQIVND (reference sequence). The germline V and J ends were trimmed by 3 bases and 3 bases, with 17 bases remaining between them. This CDR3 region has 16 residues. DNA for the CDR3: TGTGCCAGTAGTATTCTGAGGGGCCGGCGGGACACTGAAGCTTTCTTT. Translating gives CASSILRGRRDTEAFF.

V is TRBV6-5 and J is TRBJ1-3; D might be TRBD1 (6 bases). This CDR3 region has 15 residues. V was clipped by 7 bases and J by 4 bases, with 17 bases between them. Germline V lookup: CDR1 MNHEY, CDR2 SVGAGI. CDR3 nucleotides: TGTGCCAGCATGTTACAGGGTAATATCGGAAACACCATATATTTT. Translation gives CASMLQGNIGNTIYF.

The J gene is TRBJ2-7, the V gene TRBV27; 9 nucleotides match TRBD1. The CDR3 consists of 13 residues. Germline V gene sequence: CDR1 MNHEY, CDR2 SMNVEV (reference sequence). V was pared by 5 bases and J by 6 bases, with 5 bases of the junction left unmatched. Here the CDR3 DNA reads TGTGCCAGCAGTGTAGGACAGGGGAGCGAGCAGTACTTC. Residues: CASSVGQGSEQYF.

This clone has just a few counts. This rearrangement joins TRBV19 to TRBJ1-1; 8 bases fit TRBD1. Germline assignment: CDR1 LNHDA and CDR2 SQIVND (reference sequence). CDR3 length equals 16 residues. Unmatched junction bases numbered 15, after V lost 9 bases and J lost 3 bases. The CDR3 spells CASQGQAFWGDTEAFF. Here the CDR3 DNA reads TGTGCCAGCCAGGGACAGGCCTTTTGGGGCGACACTGAAGCTTTCTTT.

The chain carries TRBV11-2 and TRBJ2-1; 8 nucleotides agree with TRBD1. CDR1 is SGHAT, CDR2 FQNNGV, per germline. V lost 1 base and J lost 1; bases outside the gene matches: 0. This CDR3 spans 15 amino acids. The CDR3 here is CASSLGTGSYNEQFF. CDR3 DNA sequence: TGTGCCAGCAGCTTAGGGACAGGGTCCTACAATGAGCAGTTCTTC.

The chain uses TRBV4-3 and TRBJ1-6, with no clear D. The CDR3 sequence is 14 residues long. The germline gives CDR1 LGHNA, CDR2 YSLEER. The V end lost 1 base, the J end lost 5 bases, and 6 bases lay between the germline ends. The CDR3 sequence is CASSQVQNNSPLHF. The CDR3 bases are TGCGCCAGCAGCCAAGTTCAGAATAATTCACCCCTCCACTTT.

The chain has TRBV3-1 (or the pseudogene TRBV3-2) and TRBJ1-2; D remains ambiguous. Trimming took 0 bases from V and 4 from J, leaving 18 bases between them. The CDR3 spans 17 residues. CDR1 is LGHDT, CDR2 YNNKEL, per germline (reference sequence). Written as DNA, the CDR3 is TGTGCCAGCAGCCAAGATTTTTATCCGGCGGGAACCTATGGCTACACCTTC. Translation: CASSQDFYPAGTYGYTF.

This chain links TRBV2 with TRBJ1-2, with a weak D call TRBD1 (6 bases). CDR1 is SNHLY and CDR2 is FYNNEI in the germline V gene. CDR3 length equals 13 residues. The V gene lost 7 bases and the J gene lost 8 bases, with 17 bases spanning the gap. The CDR3 DNA sequence: TGTGCCAGCACGGCGGGGGGCCAAAGGGGCTACACCTTC. It encodes CASTAGGQRGYTF.

V usage is TRBV4-2 and J usage is TRBJ1-2; D is possibly TRBD1 (5 bases). V lost 0 bases, J lost 7 bases, and 15 bases lay in between. In germline, CDR1 is LGHNA, CDR2 YNFKEQ. The CDR3 runs to 15 residues. CDR3 nucleotides: TGTGCCAGCAGCCAAGAATGGTGGGGCAGCTCTGGCTACACCTTC. Encoded protein: CASSQEWWGSSGYTF.

The chain couples TRBV23-1 to TRBJ2-1, with 8 bases lining up with TRBD2. TRBV23-1 is known as an ORF, though its function is uncertain. V gave up 6 bases and J gave up 3 bases; unmatched junction bases: 13. This CDR3 has 17 residues. The CDR3 spells CASRPSKRRGDYNEQFF. The CDR3 coding sequence is TGCGCCAGCAGGCCATCGAAAAGGCGGGGGGACTACAATGAGCAGTTCTTC.

The rearrangement joins TRBV11-1 to TRBJ1-2; no reliable D call. The length of the CDR3 is 13 residues. The germline V gene has CDR1 SGHAT and CDR2 FQDESV (reference sequence). The ends were cut back, 5 bases at V and 2 bases at J, with 9 bases in the middle. The CDR3 sequence is CASSPHENYGYTF. Here the CDR3 DNA reads TGTGCCAGCAGCCCTCACGAAAACTATGGCTACACCTTC.

V is TRBV30 and J is TRBJ1-5; D remains unclear. The CDR3 contains 13 residues. Per germline, CDR1 GTSNPN and CDR2 SVGIG (reference sequence). The V end was cut by 4 bases, the J end by 3 bases, with 10 bases between. In DNA form, the CDR3 reads TGTGCCTGGACCAAGGGTGACAATCAGCCCCAGCATTTT. Translation gives CAWTKGDNQPQHF. The entire variable domain, with the rest obtained from reference TRBV30 and TRBJ1-5, is as follows: SQTIHQWPATLVQPVGSPLSLECTVEGTSNPNLYWYRQAAGRGLQLLFYSVGIGQISSEVPQNLSASRPQDRQFILSSKKLLLSDSGFYLCAWTKGDNQPQHFGDGTRLSIL.

This sequence joins TRBV4-1 and TRBJ1-1, with 9 bases fitting TRBD1. V was pared by 0 bases and J by 6 bases, with 5 bases of the junction left unmatched. CDR1 is MGHRA, CDR2 YSYEKL, per germline. This CDR3 has 15 residues. CDR3 in amino acids: CASSQEWTGAAEAFF. The CDR3 nucleotides are TGCGCCAGCAGCCAAGAGTGGACAGGGGCGGCTGAAGCTTTCTTT.

This clone was detected only a few times. The V gene is TRBV4-1, the J gene TRBJ2-5; 8 nucleotides agree with TRBD2. Germline CDR1 MGHRA, CDR2 YSYEKL. The CDR3 consists of 14 residues. V lost 0 bases to trimming and J lost 4 bases; unmatched junction nucleotides: 1. The CDR3 DNA reads as TGCGCCAGCAGCCAAGAGGGGACTAGAGAGACCCAGTACTTC. As protein: CASSQEGTRETQYF.

The CDR3: CASSWGDANTGELFF. The DNA for the CDR3 is TGTGCCAGCAGTTGGGGGGACGCGAACACCGGGGAGCTGTTTTTT. This chain links TRBV28 with TRBJ2-2; tentative D call: TRBD2 (6 bases). Germline CDR1 is MDHEN and CDR2 is SYDVKM. Trimming removed 4 bases from V and 0 bases from J, with 9 bases in between. The CDR3 totals 15 residues.

The chain has TRBV19 and TRBJ2-3; TRBD2 matches at 9 bases. The CDR3 length is 15 residues. Germline V CDR1 and CDR2: LNHDA, SQIVND (reference sequence). Losses at the gene ends were 2 bases for V and 1 base for J; bases not matched to a gene: 1. This chain's CDR3 is CASSIIAGGTDTQYF. The CDR3 DNA is TGTGCCAGTAGTATAATAGCGGGGGGCACAGATACGCAGTATTTT.

V gene TRBV7-9 combines with J gene TRBJ1-6; 7 bases match TRBD1. V dropped 5 bases and J dropped 6; count of bases not matched to a gene: 4. The CDR3 has 14 residues. Germline V gene lookup returns CDR1 SEHNR and CDR2 FQNEAQ (reference sequence). CDR3 loop: CASSQRQGNSPLHF. In nucleotides, the CDR3 is TGTGCCAGCAGCCAACGACAGGGTAATTCACCCCTCCACTTT. Variable domain in full (rest from reference TRBV7-9 and TRBJ1-6): DTGVSQNPRHKITKRGQNVTFRCDPISEHNRLYWYRQTLGQGPEFLTYFQNEAQLEKSRLLSDRFSAERPKGSFSTLEIQRTEQGDSAMYLCASSQRQGNSPLHFGNGTRLTVT.

The rearrangement links TRBV5-4 to TRBJ2-7; possibly TRBD1 for D (8 bases). Trimming took 4 bases from V and 7 from J, leaving 27 bases between them. CDR1 is SGHNT and CDR2 is YYREEE in the germline V gene (reference sequence). The CDR3 loop spans 17 amino acids. CDR3 sequence (DNA): TGTGCCAGCAGCCCAACCGGGGGAACAGGGGGGGTCGATGAGCAGTACTTC. It specifies CASSPTGGTGGVDEQYF.

The CDR3 nucleotides read TGTGCCAGCAGCCGACTAGCGGGGGCTCCCTACAATGAGCAGTTCTTC. It is translated as CASSRLAGAPYNEQFF. V gene TRBV2 combines with J gene TRBJ2-1; the match to TRBD2 covers 12 bases. The CDR3 runs 16 residues. V lost 6 bases, J lost 2 bases, and 5 bases stayed unmatched. Germline assignment: CDR1 SNHLY and CDR2 FYNNEI. Drawing the rest from reference TRBV2 and TRBJ2-1, the complete variable domain is EPEVTQTPSHQVTQMGQEVILRCVPISNHLYFYWYRQILGQKVEFLVSFYNNEISEKSEIFDDQFSVERPDGSNFTLKIRSTKLEDSAMYFCASSRLAGAPYNEQFFGPGTRLTVL.

The chain employs TRBV6-5 and TRBJ1-1; 9 bases map to TRBD1. Germline CDR1 and CDR2: MNHEY and SVGAGI. The V gene end was trimmed by 4 bases and the J gene end by 11 bases; junction bases not matched to a gene: 8. CDR3 length equals 13 residues. The CDR3 here is CASSWDRERPAFF. The CDR3 coding sequence is TGTGCCAGCAGTTGGGACAGGGAACGTCCGGCTTTCTTT.